Reported below is one TCR beta chain. Its antigen is unidentified. TCRdb re-called the reads with MiXCR, one entry per CDR3 protein. In the table there are about 900,000 distinct CDR3 sequences, 30% to 40% of which are singletons. This specimen comes from a study of T cell repertoires in cytomegalovirus infection. Study at large: A matching HLA type, together with CMV infection, was signaled by public TCR beta signatures.

Whole-study results and caveats: Carriers of CMV plus the relevant HLA were identified by cumulative public TCR beta family frequency. Clonotype analysis showed dominance of the ex vivo response by HLA-C-restricted CMV-specific TCR beta clonotypes.

Sequencing used cultured CD8+ T cells from PBMCs, obtained from culture after CMV antigen stimulation. This TCR was sampled from a human donor in good health (CMV status not recorded). Some clones in this sample may be carry-over from other donors' samples.

CDR3 sequence reads: CASSSARNYGYTF. In nucleotides, the CDR3 is TGTGCCAGCAGCTCGGCCAGAAACTATGGCTACACCTTC. V and J are TRBV7-9 and TRBJ1-2; the D is unclear. CDR1 is SEHNR, CDR2 FQNEAQ, per germline (reference sequence). The CDR3 spans 13 residues. V lost 4 bases to trimming and J lost 2 bases, with 8 bases between them.